This T cell receptor (beta chain) was sequenced in a study of blood T cell repertoires in COVID-19 (dated by TCRdb to 2018 to 2020). For the study in its entirety: The collaborator samples originated in the United States, Italy and Spain and spanned the acute and convalescent phases of COVID-19. The material from the prospective study consisted of cDNA or gDNA derived from T cells, B-cell-depleted T cells, or PBMCs. The dataset comprised deeply sampled blood TCRbeta repertoires from subjects exposed to, actively infected with, or recovered from COVID-19. The repertoires were made available in a free public database intended to serve as a resource for research on the immune response to SARS-CoV-2. Samples were obtained from the ongoing ImmuneRACE study (first 160 participants) and from about 1,300 subjects provided by 6 global collaborators. A de-identified subject ID, COVID-19 status, age in years and sex were almost always included in the sample metadata. Where HLA class I and class II types were available, the types were taken from metadata supplied by the sample provider, not from assay-based typing.

General findings and caveats noted by the study authors: Clinical and demographic metadata were provided uncurated, with the amount varying by source and participant.

Each collaborating institution followed its own protocols to collect whole blood in K2EDTA tubes. For TCRbeta analysis, collaborators shipped samples in one of three forms: frozen whole blood, isolated PBMCs, or DNA extracted from either of those sample types. Concerning this clone itself: Its antigen remains unidentified. No quality values exist for individual bases; no much larger clone is one base distant.

The germline V gene (reference sequence) sets CDR1 to MNHEY and CDR2 to SMNVEV. V was cut back by 5 bases and J by 0 bases, leaving a gap of 11 bases between them. The CDR3 covers 15 residues, taking in both the cysteine and the phenylalanine. Of the read, only the CDR3 DNA is kept; its 45 bases are in frame from base 1. TCRbeta CDR3 regions were amplified from genomic DNA by means of the immunoSEQ Assay, a bias-controlled multiplex PCR. The authors' analysis ran thus. Within the assay, amplification of reference gene primers was used to estimate how many nucleated cells each sample contained. To quantify the absolute abundance of each unique TCRbeta CDR3 rearrangement, sequence reads were collapsed and filtered. For each sample, productive Simpson clonality was calculated as the square root of Simpson's diversity index over productive rearrangements. TCRdb retrieved this table from immuneACCESS and kept in-frame rearrangements only. Not all clones are present; in checked studies, unresolved V genes account for under half, and no reason is known for the remainder. Clonal size and the V and J genes are those of that table, whereas D and trimming came from the DNA. In this sample the table shows some 150,000 clones, about 86% of which occur a single time. The ten most abundant clones make up 3% to 4% of the sample.

The V and J genes are TRBV27 and TRBJ1-3, with a weak D call of TRBD1 (5 bases match). Material for sequencing was peripheral blood. The sequence derives from a man in his 70s with acute or convalescent COVID-19. CDR3 protein: CASSMTQGSGNTIYF. The nucleotide sequence reads TGTGCCAGCAGTATGACTCAGGGCTCTGGAAACACCATATATTTT.